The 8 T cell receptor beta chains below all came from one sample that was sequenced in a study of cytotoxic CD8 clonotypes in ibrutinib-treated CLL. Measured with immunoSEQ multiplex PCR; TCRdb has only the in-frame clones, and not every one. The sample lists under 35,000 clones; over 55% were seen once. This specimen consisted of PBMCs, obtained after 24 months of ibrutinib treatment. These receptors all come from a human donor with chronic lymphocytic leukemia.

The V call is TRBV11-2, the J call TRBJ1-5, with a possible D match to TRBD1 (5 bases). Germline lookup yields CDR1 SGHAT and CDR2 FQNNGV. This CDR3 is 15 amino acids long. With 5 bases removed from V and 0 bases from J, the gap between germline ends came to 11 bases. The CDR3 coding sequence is TGTGCCAGCAGCCTGACAGCCTATAGCAATCAGCCCCAGCATTTT. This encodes CASSLTAYSNQPQHF.

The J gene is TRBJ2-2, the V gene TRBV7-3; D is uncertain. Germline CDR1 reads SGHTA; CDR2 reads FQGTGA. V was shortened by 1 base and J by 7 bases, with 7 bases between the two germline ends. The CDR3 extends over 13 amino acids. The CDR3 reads CASSLIGRGELFF. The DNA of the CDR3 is TGTGCCAGCAGCTTAATTGGTCGCGGGGAGCTGTTTTTT.

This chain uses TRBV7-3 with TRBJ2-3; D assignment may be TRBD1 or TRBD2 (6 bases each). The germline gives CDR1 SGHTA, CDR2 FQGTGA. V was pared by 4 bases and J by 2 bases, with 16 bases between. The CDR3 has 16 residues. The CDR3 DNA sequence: TGTGCCAGCAGCTCGATGTGGGGGGCGGACACAGATACGCAGTATTTT. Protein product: CASSSMWGADTDTQYF. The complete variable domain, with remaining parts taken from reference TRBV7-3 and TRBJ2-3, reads GAGVSQTPSNKVTEKGKYVELRCDPISGHTALYWYRQSLGQGPEFLIYFQGTGAADDSGLPNDRFFAVRPEGSVSTLKIQRTERGDSAVYLCASSSMWGADTDTQYFGPGTRLTVL.

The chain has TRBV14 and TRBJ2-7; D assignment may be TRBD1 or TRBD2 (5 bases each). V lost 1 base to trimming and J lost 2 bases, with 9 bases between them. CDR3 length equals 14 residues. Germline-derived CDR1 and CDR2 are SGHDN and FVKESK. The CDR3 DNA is TGTGCCAGCAGCCAAGGTGGGGGACCCTACGAGCAGTACTTC. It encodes CASSQGGGPYEQYF.

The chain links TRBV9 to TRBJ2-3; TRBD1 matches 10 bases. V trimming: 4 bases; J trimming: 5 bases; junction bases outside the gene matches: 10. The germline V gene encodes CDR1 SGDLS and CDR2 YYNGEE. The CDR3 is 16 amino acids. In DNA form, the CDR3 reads TGTGCCAGCAGCATCCCCGGGACAGGGGCAGTAGATACGCAGTATTTT. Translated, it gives CASSIPGTGAVDTQYF. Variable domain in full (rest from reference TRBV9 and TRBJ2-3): DSGVTQTPKHLITATGQRVTLRCSPRSGDLSVYWYQQSLDQGLQFLIQYYNGEERAKGNILERFSAQQFPDLHSELNLSSLELGDSALYFCASSIPGTGAVDTQYFGPGTRLTVL.

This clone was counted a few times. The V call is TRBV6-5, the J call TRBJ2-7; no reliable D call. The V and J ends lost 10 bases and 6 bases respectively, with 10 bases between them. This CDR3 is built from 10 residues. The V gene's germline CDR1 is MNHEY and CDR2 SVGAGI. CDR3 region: CATGFGEQYF. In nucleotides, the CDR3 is TGTGCCACCGGATTTGGCGAGCAGTACTTC.

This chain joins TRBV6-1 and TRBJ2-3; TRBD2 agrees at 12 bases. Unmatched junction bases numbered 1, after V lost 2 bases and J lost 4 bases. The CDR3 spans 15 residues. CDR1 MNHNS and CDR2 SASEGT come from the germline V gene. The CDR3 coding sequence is TGTGCCAGCAGTGAACTAGCGGGGGGGCCAGATACGCAGTATTTT. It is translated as CASSELAGGPDTQYF.

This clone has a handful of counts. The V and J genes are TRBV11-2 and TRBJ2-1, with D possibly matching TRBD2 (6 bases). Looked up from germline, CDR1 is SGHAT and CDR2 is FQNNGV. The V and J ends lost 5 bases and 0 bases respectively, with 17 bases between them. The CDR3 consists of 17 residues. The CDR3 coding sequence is TGTGCCAGCAGCCGTACCGGAGACGGGAGCTCCTACAATGAGCAGTTCTTC. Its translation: CASSRTGDGSSYNEQFF.